Listed below are T cell receptor beta chains from one sample, sequenced in a study of blood T cell repertoires in COVID-19. TCRdb keeps only in-frame clones here, not all; method: immunoSEQ multiplex PCR. Among under 250,000 clones listed, around 88% were seen once. The sequencing input was peripheral blood. The receptors originated from a woman between 45 and 65 years old with acute or convalescent COVID-19. Both conserved end residues are part of each CDR3. Rows give clone size only sometimes, using once, few, many, or a class for an expanded clone.

j_gene | abundance | v_gene | CDR3aa
TRBJ2-3 | NA | TRBV5-1 | CASSFSPSPSTDTQYF
TRBJ1-5 | few | TRBV15 | CATSRDGRYNQPQHF
TRBJ1-1 | NA | TRBV12-3/TRBV12-4 | CASSRGTGEAFF
TRBJ2-3 | NA | TRBV10-1 | CASSEVRGQGADTQYF
TRBJ1-2 | once | TRBV3-1/TRBV3-2 | CASSQEGARAGYTF
TRBJ2-1 | once | TRBV6-1 | CASSEGSAGGNEQFF
TRBJ2-4 | NA | TRBV7-6 | CASSANLGLAGGRRGNIQYF
TRBJ1-1 | NA | TRBV29-1 | CSTWRSPDPEAFF
TRBJ2-1 | NA | TRBV27 | CASSLFLAQGPNEQFF
TRBJ1-6 | NA | TRBV6-6 | CASRSTGDPSPLHF
TRBJ2-3 | NA | TRBV7-6 | CASSRWAGGATDTQYF
TRBJ1-2 | NA | TRBV29-1 | CSVEDSGEGYTF
TRBJ1-6 | NA | TRBV7-9 | CASSLGQGANSPLHF
TRBJ2-1 | NA | TRBV2 | CASSADRERINEQFF
TRBJ1-1 | NA | TRBV28 | CASSWDRATEAFF
TRBJ2-6 | few | TRBV27 | CASSLRRLNSGANVLTF
TRBJ2-7 | NA | TRBV18 | CASSPGQISYEQYF
TRBJ1-2 | once | TRBV7-3 | CASSLTPRTATQPSINYGYTF
TRBJ2-6 | NA | TRBV2 | CASSLVGGARSGANVLTF
TRBJ1-2 | NA | TRBV28 | CASSSGGTGDLGGYTF
TRBJ2-1 | NA | TRBV7-2 | CASSSTSGLGNEQFF
TRBJ1-1 | NA | TRBV11-2 | CASSLWTALNTEAFF
TRBJ2-7 | NA | TRBV9 | CASSRGLAEYEQYF
TRBJ1-5 | NA | TRBV6-5 | CATRKGVGNQPQHF
TRBJ2-1 | few | TRBV2 | CASSELAGADEQFF
TRBJ1-2 | NA | TRBV28 | CASSFGRDDYGYTF
TRBJ1-4 | NA | TRBV5-1 | CASSPGQGFTEKLFF
TRBJ2-6 | NA | TRBV11-2 | CASSLWPGANVLTF
TRBJ2-2 | NA | TRBV5-1 | CASSPPGAGTGELFF
TRBJ2-6 | NA | TRBV2 | CASRDSSGANVLTF
TRBJ1-2 | few | TRBV28 | CASSYQGFGYTF
TRBJ2-3 | NA | TRBV29-1 | CSVKPGLAGGPDTQYF
TRBJ1-3 | NA | TRBV7-8 | CASSLGPSAGNTIYF
TRBJ1-2 | NA | TRBV19 | CASGEIGIIGYTF
TRBJ2-7 | NA | TRBV28 | CASSLSGTSGHYEQYF
TRBJ2-6 | NA | TRBV24-1 | CATSDSRSSGANVLTF
TRBJ2-2 | NA | TRBV6-6 | CASSYQIPGELFF
TRBJ1-4 | NA | TRBV12-3/TRBV12-4 | CASSHRENEKLFF
TRBJ2-7 | NA | TRBV28 | CASRTGLAGGGEQYF
TRBJ2-7 | NA | TRBV5-1 | CASSFAVLAGGFPSYEQYF
TRBJ1-2 | NA | TRBV3-1/TRBV3-2 | CASSRTTVDGYTF
TRBJ1-2 | NA | TRBV6-6 | CASLSAGVGAYGYTF
TRBJ1-3 | NA | TRBV3-1/TRBV3-2 | CASSQGDSGNTIYF
TRBJ1-5 | NA | TRBV28 | CASRPGQRNQPQHF
TRBJ1-4 | NA | TRBV9 | CASSVGDRVGEKLFF
TRBJ2-1 | few | TRBV4-1 | CASSQDTWYYNEQFF
TRBJ1-2 | NA | TRBV5-1 | CASSITGTDLPYTF
TRBJ1-1 | NA | TRBV6-2/TRBV6-3 | CASSYGMRGTEAFF
TRBJ1-6 | NA | TRBV2 | CASSEATGGISPLHF
TRBJ2-7 | few | TRBV5-1 | CASSLGFAQKDTPYEQYF
TRBJ1-5 | NA | TRBV6-5 | CASSSFRTGVGQPQHF